The 20 T cell receptor beta chains below come from one sample, sequenced in a study of T cells in Graves' hyperthyroidism and ophthalmopathy. TCR beta CDR3 sequences were amplified from RNA transcripts. RT-PCR in the first round (using the HTBI primer set) targeted the TCR CDR3. One entry per CDR3 protein results from TCRdb running MiXCR on the multiplex PCR reads. The table records about 290,000 distinct CDR3 sequences, roughly an eighth of them present only once. Sequenced sample: blood. The origin of the receptors is a woman aged 40 to 49 with Graves' hyperthyroidism.

The sample holds a few counts of this clonotype. This chain uses TRBV7-9 with TRBJ2-7; D call uncertain. V gave up 5 bases and J gave up 0 bases, with 5 bases separating them. The germline CDR1 and CDR2 sequences are SEHNR and FQNEAQ (reference sequence). The CDR3 covers 12 residues. CDR3 nucleotide sequence: TGTGCCAGCAGCCCCTACTCCTACGAGCAGTACTTC. Amino acid sequence: CASSPYSYEQYF. Full variable domain (remainder filled in from reference TRBV7-9 and TRBJ2-7): DTGVSQNPRHKITKRGQNVTFRCDPISEHNRLYWYRQTLGQGPEFLTYFQNEAQLEKSRLLSDRFSAERPKGSFSTLEIQRTEQGDSAMYLCASSPYSYEQYFGPGTRLTVT.

There are many counts of this clonotype. This chain links TRBV7-8 with TRBJ1-5, with 8 nucleotides matching TRBD1. V lost 1 base and J lost 3; bases outside the gene matches: 5. The CDR3 consists of 16 residues. The germline CDR1 and CDR2 sequences are SGHVS and FQNEAQ. This chain's CDR3 is CASSLVGQATNQPQHF. The CDR3 bases are TGTGCCAGCAGCTTAGTGGGACAGGCCACCAATCAGCCCCAGCATTTT. Based on the CDR3 plus reference TRBV7-8 and TRBJ1-5, the full variable domain is GAGVSQSPRYKVAKRGQDVALRCDPISGHVSLFWYQQALGQGPEFLTYFQNEAQLDKSGLPSDRFFAERPEGSVSTLKIQRTQQEDSAVYLCASSLVGQATNQPQHFGDGTRLSIL.

This clonotype was observed many times. The rearrangement joins TRBV30 to TRBJ2-2, with D unresolved. Trimming removed 5 bases from V and 1 base from J, with 8 bases in between. There are 13 residues in the CDR3. Germline V gene sequence: CDR1 GTSNPN, CDR2 SVGIG (reference sequence). This CDR3 reads CAWAAGNTGELFF. The CDR3 DNA reads TGTGCCTGGGCCGCAGGGAACACCGGGGAGCTGTTTTTT.

The V and J genes are TRBV6-2 or TRBV6-3 and TRBJ1-4; D not resolved. Germline CDR1 MNHEY, CDR2 SVGEGT. This CDR3 is 14 amino acids long. V dropped 6 bases and J dropped 5 bases, with 13 bases sitting between them. CDR3 sequence: CASSSGSENEKLFF. Here the CDR3 DNA reads TGTGCCAGCAGCTCCGGATCCGAGAATGAAAAACTGTTTTTT.

The gene calls are TRBV20-1 and TRBJ2-7, with 8 bases lining up with TRBD2. The CDR3 runs 14 residues. After removal of 6 bases from V and 2 bases from J, the junction contained 9 bases not matched to a gene. The germline V gene has CDR1 DFQATT and CDR2 SNEGSKA (reference sequence). CDR3 protein: CSATTGRGAYEQYF. For the CDR3, the DNA is TGCAGTGCCACCACGGGGCGGGGGGCCTACGAGCAGTACTTC.

The V call is TRBV18, the J call TRBJ1-3, with D tentatively TRBD1 (5 bases). The CDR3 consists of 15 residues. CDR1 KGHSH and CDR2 LQKENI come from the germline V gene. Trimming removed 0 bases at V and 4 bases at J, with 10 bases between. The CDR3: CASSPPWDLGNTIYF. Here the CDR3 DNA reads TGTGCCAGCTCACCACCTTGGGACTTGGGAAACACCATATATTTT.

The CDR3 nucleotides are TGTGCCAGCAGTAAACCGGGACAGGGGCCCTACGAGCAGTACTTC. It is translated as CASSKPGQGPYEQYF. This chain connects TRBV7-2 to TRBJ2-7; 10 nucleotides agree with TRBD1. V dropped 6 bases and J dropped 2; count of bases not matched to a gene: 7. CDR3 length equals 15 residues. CDR1 SGHTA and CDR2 FQGNSA come from the germline V gene. Full variable domain (rest looked up from reference TRBV7-2 and TRBJ2-7): GAGVSQSPSNKVTEKGKDVELRCDPISGHTALYWYRQSLGQGLEFLIYFQGNSAPDKSGLPSDRFSAERTGGSVSTLTIQRTQQEDSAVYLCASSKPGQGPYEQYFGPGTRLTVT.

On this clonotype: Being one base from a much bigger clone, this may be a read error. CDR3 sequence reads: CASSLQTGRKYVQYF. The CDR3 nucleotides read TGCGCCAGCAGCTTACAGACAGGACGCAAATACGTGCAGTACTTC. V is TRBV5-1 and J is TRBJ2-7; perhaps TRBD1 as D (6 bases). In germline, CDR1 is SGHRS, CDR2 YFSETQ. The CDR3 spans 15 residues.

This clonotype was observed at least ten times. J is TRBJ1-4 and V is TRBV2; no clear D gene. The CDR3 is 17 residues long. Germline assignment: CDR1 SNHLY and CDR2 FYNNEI. Between the trimmed V and J ends, which lost 1 base and 2 bases, there was a span of 14 bases. The CDR3 bases are TGTGCCAGCAGTGAAGAAAGCCCCGTGGCGACTAATGAAAAACTGTTTTTT. This translates into CASSEESPVATNEKLFF.

Ten or more counts support this clonotype. This sequence joins TRBV2 and TRBJ2-2, with TRBD2 identical over 8 bases. Looked up from germline, CDR1 is SNHLY and CDR2 is FYNNEI. The length of the CDR3 is 15 residues. V trimming: 6 bases; J trimming: 3 bases; junction bases outside the gene matches: 6. CDR3 DNA: TGTGCCAGCAGCCCGGGACTAGGCTACACCGGGGAGCTGTTTTTT. Translated: CASSPGLGYTGELFF.

This clonotype showed up many times. V gene TRBV10-3 combines with J gene TRBJ2-7, with TRBD2 matching 7 bases. CDR1 is ENHRY, CDR2 SYGVKD, per germline. CDR3 length: 14 amino acids. Unmatched junction bases numbered 14, after V lost 10 bases and J lost 5 bases. Here the CDR3 DNA reads TGTGCCACCGAATCGGGCGGGAGCGTGCACGAGCAGTACTTC. Its protein is CATESGGSVHEQYF.

This clonotype was observed at least ten times. The chain couples TRBV28 to TRBJ1-2; D remains ambiguous. Deletions cut 3 bases from V and 6 bases from J, with 8 bases between. Germline V lookup: CDR1 MDHEN, CDR2 SYDVKM. This CDR3 comprises 12 residues. The CDR3 DNA reads TGTGCCAGCAGTTTGTTCGGCAATGGCTACACCTTC. Its protein is CASSLFGNGYTF.

This clonotype was seen a few times. The rearrangement links TRBV7-9 to TRBJ1-2; 12 bases align to TRBD1. Germline V gene sequence: CDR1 SEHNR, CDR2 FQNEAQ (reference sequence). The CDR3 consists of 20 residues. The junction had 17 bases not matched to a gene; V was cut back by 5 bases and J by 1 base. CDR3 sequence reads: CASSGVEPGQGAGVNYGYTF. The CDR3 DNA follows: TGTGCCAGCAGCGGAGTTGAGCCGGGACAGGGGGCTGGGGTTAACTATGGCTACACCTTC.

This clonotype was recorded many times. The genes are TRBV6-6 and TRBJ1-2; the D gene is possibly TRBD1 (5 bases). Germline CDR1 is MNHNY and CDR2 is SVGAGI (reference sequence). The CDR3 has 14 residues. The ends were cut back, 1 base at V and 4 bases at J, with 10 bases in the middle. The CDR3 protein is CASSYLPRGYGYTF. The CDR3 DNA follows: TGTGCCAGCAGTTACTTACCGAGGGGCTATGGCTACACCTTC.

This clonotype has just a few counts. This chain links TRBV20-1 with TRBJ1-2; weak D call: TRBD1 (6 bases). The CDR3 has 18 amino acids. Germline CDR1 is DFQATT and CDR2 is SNEGSKA (reference sequence). The V gene lost 4 bases and the J gene lost 0 bases, with 24 bases spanning the gap. This CDR3 is CSAKRTAVNLDANYGYTF. DNA for the CDR3: TGCAGTGCTAAGAGGACAGCCGTAAACCTGGATGCTAACTATGGCTACACCTTC.

This clonotype was seen at least ten times. The CDR3 DNA reads TGCAGTGAGGGGGGTCTCTATGGCTACACCTTC. Its protein is CSEGGLYGYTF. The chain has TRBV20-1 and TRBJ1-2; TRBD1 is a possible D gene (6 bases). V lost 7 bases and J lost 4, with 10 bases in between. This CDR3 is 11 amino acids long. In germline, CDR1 is DFQATT, CDR2 SNEGSKA (reference sequence).

This clonotype was picked up many times. This chain connects TRBV5-5 to TRBJ2-3; the D is unclear. This CDR3 has 15 amino acids. CDR1 and CDR2 (germline): SGHKS, YYEKEE (reference sequence). Trimming took off 4 bases at V and 4 bases at J, with 16 bases between the two ends. The CDR3 sequence is CASSDRARGSDTQYF. CDR3 bases: TGTGCCAGCAGCGACCGGGCCCGAGGCTCAGATACGCAGTATTTT. Together with reference TRBV5-5 and TRBJ2-3, the CDR3 gives the full variable domain: DAGVTQSPTHLIKTRGQQVTLRCSPISGHKSVSWYQQVLGQGPQFIFQYYEKEERGRGNFPDRFSARQFPNYSSELNVNALLLGDSALYLCASSDRARGSDTQYFGPGTRLTVL.

This clonotype was recorded a few times. This chain connects TRBV30 to TRBJ1-6, with a weak D call TRBD1 (5 bases). The V gene's germline CDR1 is GTSNPN and CDR2 SVGIG (reference sequence). Trimming cost V 4 bases and J 7 bases, with 14 bases left between them. This CDR3 comprises 14 residues. This CDR3 reads CAWTPTAINSPLHF. The CDR3 DNA reads as TGTGCCTGGACCCCGACAGCGATAAATTCACCCCTCCACTTT.

The table lists this clonotype with many counts. The chain carries TRBV14 and TRBJ2-3, with TRBD2 identical over 9 bases. V lost 2 bases, J lost 1 base, and 1 base stayed unmatched. The CDR3 is 15 amino acids. Germline V CDR1 and CDR2: SGHDN, FVKESK. The CDR3 reads CASSQIAGGTDTQYF. CDR3 nucleotides: TGTGCCAGCAGCCAAATAGCGGGAGGCACAGATACGCAGTATTTT.

This clonotype occurred many times. This chain links TRBV27 with TRBJ2-7, with D perhaps matching TRBD2 (6 bases). The CDR3 runs to 14 residues. Deletions cut 3 bases from V and 2 bases from J, with 11 bases between. Germline CDR1 and CDR2: MNHEY and SMNVEV (reference sequence). The CDR3 loop is CASSLGGSPYEQYF. The CDR3, as DNA: TGTGCCAGCAGTTTGGGGGGTTCCCCCTACGAGCAGTACTTC.